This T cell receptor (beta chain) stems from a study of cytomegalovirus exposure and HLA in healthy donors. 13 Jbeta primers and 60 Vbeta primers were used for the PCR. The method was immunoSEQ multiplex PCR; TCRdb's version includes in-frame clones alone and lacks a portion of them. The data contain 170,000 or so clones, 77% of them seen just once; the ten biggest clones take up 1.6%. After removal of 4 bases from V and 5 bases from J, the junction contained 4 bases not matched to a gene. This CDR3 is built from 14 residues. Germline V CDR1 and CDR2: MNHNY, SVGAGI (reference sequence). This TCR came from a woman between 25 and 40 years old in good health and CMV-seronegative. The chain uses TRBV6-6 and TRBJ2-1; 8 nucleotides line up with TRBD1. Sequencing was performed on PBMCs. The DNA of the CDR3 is TGTGCCAGCAGTTCGACAGGGGCGAACAATGAGCAGTTCTTC. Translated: CASSSTGANNEQFF.